One and the same sample provided the 26 T cell receptor beta chains below, sequenced in a study of blood T cell repertoires in COVID-19. Using immunoSEQ multiplex PCR, the repertoire was profiled, and TCRdb retains in-frame clones only, with some absent. The table lists about 340,000 clones, 87% of them singletons. Sequencing input: peripheral blood. These receptor sequences come from a woman in her forties or fifties with COVID-19, enrolled during active disease.

The V gene is TRBV10-3, the J gene TRBJ1-1, with 7 bases matching TRBD1. V trimming: 6 bases; J trimming: 5 bases; junction bases outside the gene matches: 9. CDR1 is ENHRY, CDR2 SYGVKD, per germline. The CDR3 has 14 amino acids. DNA of the CDR3: TGTGCCATCAGCTTGACAGGGTGGGAAACTGAAGCTTTCTTT. Protein: CAISLTGWETEAFF.

V and J are TRBV5-4 and TRBJ2-5; 10 bases line up with TRBD2. Germline V gene data show CDR1 as SGHNT and CDR2 as YYREEE (reference sequence). This CDR3 is built from 14 residues. V was clipped by 4 bases and J by 4 bases; unmatched bases: 4. Written as DNA, the CDR3 is TGTGCCAGCAGCACCCTAGCGGGGGTAGAGACCCAGTACTTC. As protein: CASSTLAGVETQYF. The variable domain in full, completed from reference TRBV5-4 and TRBJ2-5, reads ETGVTQSPTHLIKTRGQQVTLRCSSQSGHNTVSWYQQALGQGPQFIFQYYREEENGRGNFPPRFSGLQFPNYSSELNVNALELDDSALYLCASSTLAGVETQYFGPGTRLLVL.

This rearrangement joins TRBV18 to TRBJ1-4; D possibly corresponds to TRBD1 (5 bases). The CDR3 is 15 amino acids. CDR1 is KGHSH and CDR2 is LQKENI in the germline V gene. The V end was cut by 4 bases, the J end by 0 bases, with 9 bases between. CDR3 residues: CASSLDRATNEKLFF. The CDR3 coding sequence is TGTGCCAGCTCACTAGACAGAGCAACTAATGAAAAACTGTTTTTT.

The V call is TRBV3-1 (or the pseudogene TRBV3-2), the J call TRBJ1-1, with 7 bases lining up with TRBD1. V lost 4 bases to trimming and J lost 11 bases; unmatched junction nucleotides: 10. This CDR3 has 13 residues. In germline, CDR1 is LGHDT, CDR2 YNNKEL (reference sequence). The CDR3 reads CASSLQGGVTAFF. The CDR3 nucleotides are TGTGCCAGCAGCCTCCAGGGGGGAGTCACGGCTTTCTTT.

The chain recombines TRBV5-1 with TRBJ2-2; D remains unclear. CDR1 and CDR2 from the germline V gene are SGHRS and YFSETQ. V gave up 0 bases and J gave up 6 bases, with 3 bases separating them. The CDR3 runs to 12 residues. CDR3 DNA: TGCGCCAGCAGCTTGGGAGCCGGGGAGCTGTTTTTT. This encodes CASSLGAGELFF. Together with reference TRBV5-1 and TRBJ2-2, the CDR3 gives the full variable domain: KAGVTQTPRYLIKTRGQQVTLSCSPISGHRSVSWYQQTPGQGLQFLFEYFSETQRNKGNFPGRFSGRQFSNSRSEMNVSTLELGDSALYLCASSLGAGELFFGEGSRLTVL.

The rearrangement links TRBV19 to TRBJ2-3, with D possibly matching TRBD1 (5 bases). The CDR3 spans 13 residues. Trimming took off 3 bases at V and 5 bases at J, with 9 bases between the two ends. In germline, CDR1 is LNHDA, CDR2 SQIVND (reference sequence). This CDR3 is CASSMPGLDTQYF. As DNA, the CDR3 is TGTGCCAGTAGTATGCCAGGGTTAGATACGCAGTATTTT.

This chain joins TRBV2 and TRBJ2-7, with 13 bases fitting TRBD2. V shed 10 bases, J shed 3 bases, and the junction held 9 bases outside the gene matches. CDR1 SNHLY and CDR2 FYNNEI come from the germline V gene. The CDR3 is 15 residues long. CDR3 DNA sequence: TGTGCCACTACCCCGGGACTAGCGGGATACTACGAGCAGTACTTC. It yields the protein CATTPGLAGYYEQYF.

This rearrangement joins TRBV19 to TRBJ2-7; D is unclear. V was trimmed by 4 bases and J by 3 bases, leaving 10 bases between them. Germline loops: CDR1 LNHDA, CDR2 SQIVND (reference sequence). The CDR3 has 13 amino acids. CDR3 sequence (DNA): TGTGCCAGTAGTACCATCCGGTTCTACGAGCAGTACTTC. Translated, it gives CASSTIRFYEQYF.

The chain recombines TRBV2 with TRBJ1-1, with D perhaps matching TRBD1 (5 bases). Deletions cut 7 bases from V and 3 bases from J, with 12 bases between. CDR3 length: 13 residues. Germline CDR1 and CDR2: SNHLY and FYNNEI. CDR3 loop: CASTVQGYTEAFF. The CDR3 region has the DNA TGTGCCAGCACTGTTCAGGGATACACTGAAGCTTTCTTT.

This chain joins TRBV29-1 and TRBJ2-7; 11 bases match TRBD1. Germline V lookup: CDR1 SQVTM, CDR2 ANQGSEA. The ends lost 3 bases at V and 7 bases at J; junction bases unmatched: 8. The CDR3 totals 14 residues. CDR3 bases: TGCAGCGTTGACACCGGGACAGGGGGGGAAGAGCAGTACTTC. It translates to CSVDTGTGGEEQYF.

This clone was seen a few times. The genes are TRBV19 and TRBJ2-1, with D perhaps matching TRBD1 (5 bases). Looked up from germline, CDR1 is LNHDA and CDR2 is SQIVND (reference sequence). The CDR3 has 15 residues. Trimming removed 0 bases at V and 0 bases at J, with 6 bases between. The CDR3 sequence is CASSIEGVSYNEQFF. The CDR3 bases are TGTGCCAGTAGTATAGAAGGGGTCTCCTACAATGAGCAGTTCTTC.

The V call is TRBV19, the J call TRBJ2-7; D is possibly TRBD2 (6 bases). This CDR3 spans 16 amino acids. Germline V gene lookup returns CDR1 LNHDA and CDR2 SQIVND (reference sequence). The V end was cut by 3 bases, the J end by 0 bases, with 15 bases between. The CDR3 region has the DNA TGTGCCAGTAGTATGGACTATGGGCCCCTCTCCTACGAGCAGTACTTC. It specifies CASSMDYGPLSYEQYF.

This chain links TRBV12-3 or TRBV12-4 with TRBJ1-6; D gene uncertain. V was trimmed by 5 bases and J by 9 bases, leaving 11 bases between them. The CDR3 is 13 residues long. CDR3 in DNA: TGTGCCAGCAGTAATGATGCCAGTTCACCCCTCCACTTT. It encodes CASSNDASSPLHF.

The chain combines TRBV28 with TRBJ2-7, with D perhaps TRBD2 (6 bases). Germline CDR1 MDHEN, CDR2 SYDVKM. The CDR3 spans 14 residues. V lost 7 bases and J lost 2, with 15 bases in between. CDR3: CASTPLGTAYEQYF. DNA for the CDR3: TGTGCCAGCACTCCGTTGGGGACTGCCTACGAGCAGTACTTC. Using reference TRBV28 and TRBJ2-7 for the parts outside the CDR3, the full variable domain is DVKVTQSSRYLVKRTGEKVFLECVQDMDHENMFWYRQDPGLGLRLIYFSYDVKMKEKGDIPEGYSVSREKKERFSLILESASTNQTSMYLCASTPLGTAYEQYFGPGTRLTVT.

The V call is TRBV6-5, the J call TRBJ1-4, with D tentatively TRBD1 (5 bases). The CDR3 covers 15 residues. The germline V gene has CDR1 MNHEY and CDR2 SVGAGI. V was clipped by 8 bases and J by 4 bases, with 17 bases between them. In nucleotides, the CDR3 is TGTGCCAGCTCCTTCCGCGGGGGAAATAATGAAAAACTGTTTTTT. Its translation: CASSFRGGNNEKLFF.

The chain combines TRBV5-6 with TRBJ2-3, with 9 bases aligning to TRBD1. Germline V gives CDR1 SGHDT, CDR2 YYEEEE. The CDR3 loop spans 15 amino acids. V lost 4 bases, J lost 2 bases, and 5 bases stayed unmatched. The CDR3 is CASSQGTGNTDTQYF. Written as DNA, the CDR3 is TGTGCCAGCAGCCAAGGGACAGGGAACACAGATACGCAGTATTTT.

The V call is TRBV24-1, the J call TRBJ2-7; 11 positions agree with TRBD1. Germline V lookup: CDR1 KGHDR, CDR2 SFDVKD. After removal of 1 base from V and 2 bases from J, the junction contained 3 bases not matched to a gene. The CDR3 is made up of 16 amino acids. In nucleotides, the CDR3 is TGTGCCACCAGTGATTTTGGGACAGGGGGGACCTACGAGCAGTACTTC. Amino acids: CATSDFGTGGTYEQYF.

This sequence joins TRBV5-1 and TRBJ2-3; possibly TRBD2 for D (5 bases). Trimming removed 0 bases from V and 2 bases from J, with 10 bases in between. This CDR3 comprises 15 residues. Germline lookup yields CDR1 SGHRS and CDR2 YFSETQ. CDR3 sequence (DNA): TGCGCCAGCAGCTTGGGGGCGGAGGTCACAGATACGCAGTATTTT. Residues: CASSLGAEVTDTQYF.

This sequence joins TRBV27 and TRBJ2-5; 8 bases are shared with TRBD1. CDR1 and CDR2 from the germline V gene are MNHEY and SMNVEV (reference sequence). V lost 5 bases to trimming and J lost 5 bases; unmatched junction nucleotides: 13. The CDR3 has 16 amino acids. The CDR3 DNA is TGTGCCAGCAGTCGTGGGACAGGCCGCGTCGGGGAGACCCAGTACTTC. Translated: CASSRGTGRVGETQYF.

This chain uses TRBV6-1 with TRBJ1-6; 8 nucleotides align to TRBD1. Per germline, CDR1 MNHNS and CDR2 SASEGT. Losses at the gene ends were 4 bases for V and 8 bases for J; bases not matched to a gene: 13. CDR3 length: 17 residues. Here the CDR3 DNA reads TGTGCCAGCAGTGGCCTAACCCCAGGGGGCGATGATTCACCCCTCCACTTT. It is translated as CASSGLTPGGDDSPLHF.

CDR3 DNA sequence: TGTGCCAGCAGTCAAACTAGCGGGAGCTACGAGCAGTACTTC. Its protein is CASSQTSGSYEQYF. The V gene is TRBV28, the J gene TRBJ2-7; TRBD2 agrees at 11 bases. Losses at the gene ends were 5 bases for V and 3 bases for J; bases not matched to a gene: 3. CDR1 MDHEN and CDR2 SYDVKM come from the germline V gene. There are 14 residues in the CDR3. Using reference TRBV28 and TRBJ2-7 for the parts outside the CDR3, the full variable domain is DVKVTQSSRYLVKRTGEKVFLECVQDMDHENMFWYRQDPGLGLRLIYFSYDVKMKEKGDIPEGYSVSREKKERFSLILESASTNQTSMYLCASSQTSGSYEQYFGPGTRLTVT.

This clone was seen once. V is TRBV20-1 and J is TRBJ2-5; no clear D gene. The CDR3 extends over 14 amino acids. Germline V CDR1 and CDR2: DFQATT, SNEGSKA (reference sequence). V dropped 3 bases and J dropped 1 base, with 12 bases sitting between them. The CDR3 spells CSASFRSLQETQYF. The CDR3 nucleotides are TGCAGTGCTAGTTTTCGAAGCCTCCAAGAGACCCAGTACTTC.

The gene calls are TRBV19 and TRBJ2-5; 11 bases agree with TRBD1. CDR3 length: 14 amino acids. From germline, CDR1 is LNHDA and CDR2 SQIVND (reference sequence). Losses at the gene ends were 1 base for V and 9 bases for J; bases not matched to a gene: 4. CDR3 protein: CASSIGTGGEAQYF. In DNA, the CDR3 is TGTGCCAGTAGTATAGGGACAGGGGGCGAAGCCCAGTACTTC.

The CDR3 DNA reads as TGTGCCATCAGCGGGTCAACCCTCGGGAGGGTCACTGAAGCTTTCTTT. Its translation: CAISGSTLGRVTEAFF. The rearrangement uses TRBV10-3 and TRBJ1-1; D not certain. Germline values: CDR1 ENHRY, CDR2 SYGVKD. V was cut by 6 bases and J by 4 bases, with 21 bases left in between. The CDR3 spans 16 residues.

This clone occurred once. This rearrangement joins TRBV6-1 to TRBJ2-1, with D possibly TRBD2 on 6 matching bases. V was shortened by 2 bases and J by 5 bases, with 16 bases between the two germline ends. Germline CDR1 is MNHNS and CDR2 is SASEGT. The CDR3 runs to 16 residues. The CDR3 coding sequence is TGTGCCAGCAGTGAACACCTAGCGTCTTTGAACAATGAGCAGTTCTTC. Its translation is CASSEHLASLNNEQFF.

V usage is TRBV3-1 (or the pseudogene TRBV3-2) and J usage is TRBJ2-3, with a weak D call TRBD2 (5 bases). Germline V gene data show CDR1 as LGHDT and CDR2 as YNNKEL (reference sequence). The CDR3 extends over 12 amino acids. The V end lost 5 bases, the J end lost 6 bases, and 9 bases lay between the germline ends. The CDR3 spells CASSSTGDTQYF. The CDR3 region has the DNA TGTGCCAGCAGCTCCACGGGGGATACGCAGTATTTT.